This TCR beta chain appears in the sequencing data of a study of T cells in Graves' hyperthyroidism and ophthalmopathy. Study summary: Upon initial diagnosis and before any treatment, peripheral blood was collected. General study points: Blood also held most thyroid clonotypes expanded beyond 0.001.

RNA transcripts gave rise to amplified TCR beta CDR3 regions. TCR CDR3 regions were first amplified by RT-PCR with HTBI primers. Via MiXCR, TCRdb re-called the multiplex PCR reads, giving one row per CDR3 protein. The table has 160,000 or so distinct CDR3 sequences, just under 9.5% seen once. The blood was taken when hyperthyroidism was first diagnosed, before any ophthalmopathy symptoms showed up. V trimming: 1 base; J trimming: 5 bases; junction bases outside the gene matches: 4. This CDR3 is built from 14 residues. Germline CDR1 is SGHNT and CDR2 is YENEEA. This clonotype was observed many times. The antigen is unknown.

This clonotype originated in a woman aged 18-30 years with Graves' hyperthyroidism that later progressed to Graves' ophthalmopathy. Material: blood. The V call is TRBV11-3, the J call TRBJ2-5; 7 bases map to TRBD2. CDR3 sequence (DNA): TGTGCCAGCAGCTTAGGTCGGGGGGACGAGACCCAGTACTTC. It yields the protein CASSLGRGDETQYF.